This T cell receptor (beta chain) was observed in a study of post-analysis software for immune sequencing data. The authors incorporated unique molecular identifiers into the TCR beta cDNA libraries. MiXCR was run by TCRdb on the PCR reads, yielding one entry per CDR3 protein. Of 820,000 or so distinct CDR3 sequences in the sample, around 50% were seen once. General study findings and limits: Relative to controls, patients had five TRBV segments at higher frequency, with TRBV5-6, TRBV5-1 and TRBV20-1 among these.

Per germline, CDR1 SGHDN and CDR2 FVKESK. This CDR3 contains 12 residues. The V end was cut by 3 bases, the J end by 5 bases, with 7 bases between. Concerning this clonotype: Its antigen is still unknown.

This clonotype was sampled from a girl between 5 and 17 years old with multiple sclerosis. This chain uses TRBV14 with TRBJ1-1; no definite D call. The sample comprised blood. This CDR3 reads CASSQQRTEAFF. The DNA for the CDR3 is TGTGCCAGCAGCCAGCAGCGGACTGAAGCTTTCTTT.